This TCR beta chain appears in the sequencing data of a study of chemoradiotherapy in HPV16-positive cancers. As to this clone: Its antigen is unknown.

Profiled with immunoSEQ multiplex PCR; TCRdb holds only in-frame clones, not every one. The sample shows around 660 clones, roughly 88% of them seen only once. Study results and limitations: Candidate HPV-specific clones and E7-related TCR motifs grew in tumor during treatment. Only two HPV16-positive patients supplied the functional HPV-specificity definition.

The receptor was derived from a human donor with HPV-associated anogenital cancer. Source: tumor tissue, taken from a patient who underwent chemoradiotherapy.

Here the CDR3 reads CASSSRQGQTQYF. The DNA for the CDR3 is TGTGCCAGCAGCTCCAGACAGGGCCAGACCCAGTACTTC. The chain recombines TRBV11-3 with TRBJ2-5; TRBD1 matches 7 bases. The CDR3 runs to 13 residues. Germline lookup yields CDR1 SGHNT and CDR2 YENEEA. V trimming: 4 bases; J trimming: 6 bases; junction bases outside the gene matches: 5. The entire variable domain, with the rest obtained from reference TRBV11-3 and TRBJ2-5, is as follows: EAGVVQSPRYKIIEKKQPVAFWCNPISGHNTLYWYLQNLGQGPELLIRYENEEAVDDSQLPKDRFSAERLKGVDSTLKIQPAELGDSAVYLCASSSRQGQTQYFGPGTRLLVL.